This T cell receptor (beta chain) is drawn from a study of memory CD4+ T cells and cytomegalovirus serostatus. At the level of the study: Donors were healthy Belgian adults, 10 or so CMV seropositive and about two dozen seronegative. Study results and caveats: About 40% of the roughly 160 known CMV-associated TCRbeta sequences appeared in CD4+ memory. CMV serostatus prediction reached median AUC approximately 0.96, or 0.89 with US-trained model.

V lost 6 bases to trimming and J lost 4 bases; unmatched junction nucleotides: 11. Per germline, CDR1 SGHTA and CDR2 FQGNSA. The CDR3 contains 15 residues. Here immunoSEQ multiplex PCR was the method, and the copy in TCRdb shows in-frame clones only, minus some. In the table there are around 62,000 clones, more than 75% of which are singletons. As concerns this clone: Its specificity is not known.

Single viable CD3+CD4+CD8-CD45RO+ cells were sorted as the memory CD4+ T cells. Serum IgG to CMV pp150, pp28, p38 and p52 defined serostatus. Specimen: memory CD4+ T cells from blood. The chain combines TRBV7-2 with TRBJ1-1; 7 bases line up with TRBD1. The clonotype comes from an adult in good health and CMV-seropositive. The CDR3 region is CASSIMQSGGTEAFF. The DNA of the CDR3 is TGTGCCAGCAGTATAATGCAATCAGGGGGCACTGAAGCTTTCTTT. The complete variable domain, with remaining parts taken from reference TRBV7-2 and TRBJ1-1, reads GAGVSQSPSNKVTEKGKDVELRCDPISGHTALYWYRQSLGQGLEFLIYFQGNSAPDKSGLPSDRFSAERTGGSVSTLTIQRTQQEDSAVYLCASSIMQSGGTEAFFGQGTRLTVV.